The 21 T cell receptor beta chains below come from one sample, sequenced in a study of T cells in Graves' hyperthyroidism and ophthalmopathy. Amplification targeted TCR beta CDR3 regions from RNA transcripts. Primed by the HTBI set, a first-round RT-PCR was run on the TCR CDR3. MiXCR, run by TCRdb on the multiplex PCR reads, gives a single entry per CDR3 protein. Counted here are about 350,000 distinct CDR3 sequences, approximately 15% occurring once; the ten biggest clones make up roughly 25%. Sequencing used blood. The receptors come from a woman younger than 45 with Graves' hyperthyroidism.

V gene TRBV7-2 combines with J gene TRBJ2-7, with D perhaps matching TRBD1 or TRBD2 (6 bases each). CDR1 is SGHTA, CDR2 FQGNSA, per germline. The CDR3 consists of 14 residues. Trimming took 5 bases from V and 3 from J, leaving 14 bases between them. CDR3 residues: CASSAEQGLYEQYF. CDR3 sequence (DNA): TGTGCCAGCAGCGCCGAACAGGGACTCTACGAGCAGTACTTC.

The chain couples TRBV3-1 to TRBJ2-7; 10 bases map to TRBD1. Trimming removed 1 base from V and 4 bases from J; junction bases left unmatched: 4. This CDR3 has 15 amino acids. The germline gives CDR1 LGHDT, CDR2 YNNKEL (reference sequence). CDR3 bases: TGTGCCAGCAGCCAAGGGACAGGGGGATATTACGAGCAGTACTTC. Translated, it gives CASSQGTGGYYEQYF.

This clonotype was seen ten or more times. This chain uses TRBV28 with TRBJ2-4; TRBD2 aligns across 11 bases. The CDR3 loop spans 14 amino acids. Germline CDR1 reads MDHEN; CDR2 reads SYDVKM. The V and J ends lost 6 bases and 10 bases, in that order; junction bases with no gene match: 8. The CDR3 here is CASSLLAGDQIQYF. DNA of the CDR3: TGTGCCAGCAGCCTACTAGCGGGAGACCAAATTCAGTACTTC. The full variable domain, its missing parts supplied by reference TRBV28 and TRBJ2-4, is DVKVTQSSRYLVKRTGEKVFLECVQDMDHENMFWYRQDPGLGLRLIYFSYDVKMKEKGDIPEGYSVSREKKERFSLILESASTNQTSMYLCASSLLAGDQIQYFGAGTRLSVL.

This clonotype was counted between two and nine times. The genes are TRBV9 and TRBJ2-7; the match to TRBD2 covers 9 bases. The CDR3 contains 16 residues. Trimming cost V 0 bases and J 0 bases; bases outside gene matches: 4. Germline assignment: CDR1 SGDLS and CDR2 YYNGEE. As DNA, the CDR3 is TGTGCCAGCAGCGTAGGAGGTAGCGGGAGCTCCTACGAGCAGTACTTC. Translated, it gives CASSVGGSGSSYEQYF.

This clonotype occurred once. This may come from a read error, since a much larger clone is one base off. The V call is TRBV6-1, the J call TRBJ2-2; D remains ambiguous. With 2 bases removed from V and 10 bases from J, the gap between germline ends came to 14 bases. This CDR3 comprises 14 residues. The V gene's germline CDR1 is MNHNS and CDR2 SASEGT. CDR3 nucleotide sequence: TGTGCCAGCAGTGAAACTCTCGGAGCCGAGGAGCTGTTTTTT. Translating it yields CASSETLGAEELFF.

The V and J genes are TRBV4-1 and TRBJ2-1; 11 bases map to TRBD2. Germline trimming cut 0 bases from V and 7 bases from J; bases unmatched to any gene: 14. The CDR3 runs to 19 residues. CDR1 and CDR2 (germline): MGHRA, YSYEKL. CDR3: CASSQEGASSGRARNEQFF. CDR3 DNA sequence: TGCGCCAGCAGCCAAGAAGGGGCCAGTAGCGGGAGGGCACGGAATGAGCAGTTCTTC.

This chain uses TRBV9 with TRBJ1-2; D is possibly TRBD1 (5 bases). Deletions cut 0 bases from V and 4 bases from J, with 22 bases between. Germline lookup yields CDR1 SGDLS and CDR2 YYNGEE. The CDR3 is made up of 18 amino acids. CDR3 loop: CASSVAAGTGFSLYGYTF. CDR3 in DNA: TGTGCCAGCAGCGTAGCTGCGGGGACGGGTTTCTCTCTCTATGGCTACACCTTC.

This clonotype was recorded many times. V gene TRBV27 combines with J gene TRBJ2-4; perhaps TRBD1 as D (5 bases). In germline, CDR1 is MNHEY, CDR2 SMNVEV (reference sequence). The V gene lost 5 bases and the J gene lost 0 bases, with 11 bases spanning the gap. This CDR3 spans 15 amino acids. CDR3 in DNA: TGTGCCAGCAGTCCGCAGACAGCAGCCAAAAACATTCAGTACTTC. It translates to CASSPQTAAKNIQYF.

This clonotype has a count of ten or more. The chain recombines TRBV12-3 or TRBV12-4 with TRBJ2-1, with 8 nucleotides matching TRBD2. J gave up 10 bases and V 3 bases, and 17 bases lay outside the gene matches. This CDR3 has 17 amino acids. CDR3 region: CASSFPTLSGRAYEQFF. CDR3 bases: TGTGCCAGCAGTTTTCCGACTTTAAGCGGGAGAGCTTACGAGCAGTTCTTC.

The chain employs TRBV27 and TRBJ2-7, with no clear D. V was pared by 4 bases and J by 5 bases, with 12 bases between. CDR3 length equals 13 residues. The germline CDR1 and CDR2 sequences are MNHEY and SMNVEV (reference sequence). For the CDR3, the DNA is TGTGCCAGCAGTTGGAAGGGTGGGGACGAGCAGTACTTC. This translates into CASSWKGGDEQYF.

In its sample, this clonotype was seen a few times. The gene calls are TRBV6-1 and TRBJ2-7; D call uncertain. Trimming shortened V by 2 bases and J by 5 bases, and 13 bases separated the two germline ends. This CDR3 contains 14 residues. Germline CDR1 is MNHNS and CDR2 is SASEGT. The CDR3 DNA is TGTGCCAGCAGTGAACGCCCTTCTGGCAACGAGCAGTACTTC. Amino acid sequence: CASSERPSGNEQYF.

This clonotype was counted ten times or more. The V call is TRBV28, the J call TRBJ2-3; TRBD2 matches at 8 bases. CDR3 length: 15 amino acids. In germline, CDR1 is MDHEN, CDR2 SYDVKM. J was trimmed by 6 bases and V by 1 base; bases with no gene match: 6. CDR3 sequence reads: CASSLFGGVADTQYF. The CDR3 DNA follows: TGTGCCAGCAGTTTATTCGGGGGGGTTGCGGATACGCAGTATTTT.

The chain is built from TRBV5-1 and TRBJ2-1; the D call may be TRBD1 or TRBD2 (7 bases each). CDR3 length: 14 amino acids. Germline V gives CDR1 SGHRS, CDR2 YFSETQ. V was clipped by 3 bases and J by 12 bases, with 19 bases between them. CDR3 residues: CASSSPDLRGGQFF. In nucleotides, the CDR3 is TGCGCCAGCAGCTCACCCGACCTCAGGGGGGGGCAGTTCTTC.

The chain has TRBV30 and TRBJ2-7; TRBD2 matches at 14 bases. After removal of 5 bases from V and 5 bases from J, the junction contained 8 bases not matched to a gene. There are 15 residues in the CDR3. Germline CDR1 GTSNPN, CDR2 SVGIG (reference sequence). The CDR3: CAWWPGLAGVDEQYF. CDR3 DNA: TGTGCCTGGTGGCCGGGACTAGCGGGAGTGGACGAGCAGTACTTC.

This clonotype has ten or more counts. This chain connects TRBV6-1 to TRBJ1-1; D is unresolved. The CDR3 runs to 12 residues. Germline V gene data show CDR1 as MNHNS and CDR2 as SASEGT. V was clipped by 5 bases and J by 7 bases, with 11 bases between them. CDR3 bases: TGTGCCAGCAGTTTTGAACGTATTGAAGCTTTCTTT. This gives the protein CASSFERIEAFF.

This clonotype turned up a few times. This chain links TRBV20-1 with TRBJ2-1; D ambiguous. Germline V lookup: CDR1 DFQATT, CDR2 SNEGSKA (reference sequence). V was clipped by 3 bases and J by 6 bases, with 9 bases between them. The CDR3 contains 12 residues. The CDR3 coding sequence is TGCAGTGCTAGTCCCAGCGCCAATGAGCAGTTCTTC. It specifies CSASPSANEQFF.

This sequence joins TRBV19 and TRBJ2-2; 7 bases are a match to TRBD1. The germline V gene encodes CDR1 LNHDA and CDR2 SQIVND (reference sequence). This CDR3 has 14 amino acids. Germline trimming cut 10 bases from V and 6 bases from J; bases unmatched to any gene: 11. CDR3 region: CATPRGGCAGELFF. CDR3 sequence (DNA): TGTGCCACCCCTCGAGGGGGCTGCGCCGGGGAGCTGTTTTTT.

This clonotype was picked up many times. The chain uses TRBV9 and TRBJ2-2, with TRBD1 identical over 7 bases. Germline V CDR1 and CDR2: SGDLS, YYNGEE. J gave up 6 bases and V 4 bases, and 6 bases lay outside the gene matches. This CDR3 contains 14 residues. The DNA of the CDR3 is TGTGCCAGCAGCACATCAGGGGGATCCGGGGAGCTGTTTTTT. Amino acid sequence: CASSTSGGSGELFF.

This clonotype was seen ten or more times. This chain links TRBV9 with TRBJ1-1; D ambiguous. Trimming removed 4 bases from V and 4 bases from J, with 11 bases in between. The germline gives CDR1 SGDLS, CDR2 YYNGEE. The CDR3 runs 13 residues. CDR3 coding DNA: TGTGCCAGCAGCCCAGCTGGAGTCACTGAAGCTTTCTTT. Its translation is CASSPAGVTEAFF.

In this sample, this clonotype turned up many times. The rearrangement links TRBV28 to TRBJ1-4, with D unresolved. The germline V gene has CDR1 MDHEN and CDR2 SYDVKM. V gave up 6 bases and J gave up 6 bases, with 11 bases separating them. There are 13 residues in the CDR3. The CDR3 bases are TGTGCCAGCAGGGTGTGGGTCGATGAAAAACTGTTTTTT. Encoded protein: CASRVWVDEKLFF. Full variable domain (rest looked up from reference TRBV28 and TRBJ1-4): DVKVTQSSRYLVKRTGEKVFLECVQDMDHENMFWYRQDPGLGLRLIYFSYDVKMKEKGDIPEGYSVSREKKERFSLILESASTNQTSMYLCASRVWVDEKLFFGSGTQLSVL.

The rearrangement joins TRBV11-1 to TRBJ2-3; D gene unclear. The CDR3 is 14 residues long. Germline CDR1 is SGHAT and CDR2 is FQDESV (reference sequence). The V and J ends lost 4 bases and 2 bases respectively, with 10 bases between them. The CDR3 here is CASSSWGPTDTQYF. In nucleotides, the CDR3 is TGTGCCAGCAGCTCATGGGGTCCCACAGATACGCAGTATTTT.